The sequence of this TCR beta chain was determined in a study of shared clonotypes between healthy human individuals. Across the whole study: Every donor yielded three CD4 naive, three CD4 memory, two CD8 naive and one CD8 memory plate.

Profiling relied on immunoSEQ multiplex PCR, and the TCRdb table lists in-frame clones only, not all of them. This sample has approximately 2.5 million clones, with 93% found just once. Germline V gives CDR1 MNHNS, CDR2 SASEGT. The V end lost 6 bases, the J end lost 4 bases, and 10 bases lay between the germline ends. This CDR3 is 13 amino acids long. The rearrangement links TRBV6-1 to TRBJ1-5; D not resolved. The receptor comes from a man between 18 and 35 years old in good health. Some clones in this sample may be carry-over from other donors' samples. Sequencing used naive CD4+ T cells from PBMCs. The subset was: CD45RA+ positively selected. The CDR3 DNA sequence: TGTGCCAGCAGGACGGCTCAAAATCAGCCCCAGCATTTT. It yields the protein CASRTAQNQPQHF.